The 27 T cell receptor beta chains below all came from one sample that was sequenced in a study of identical twins. One entry per CDR3 protein, called by TCRdb with MiXCR from the 5' RACE reads. The sample has around 1.7 million distinct CDR3 sequences, under 35% seen once. The source material was cord blood. The receptors come from a newborn girl in good health.

This clonotype was recorded a few times. V is TRBV20-1 and J is TRBJ2-7; unclear D gene. The germline CDR1 and CDR2 sequences are DFQATT and SNEGSKA (reference sequence). Trimming stripped 0 bases from V and 0 bases from J, with 9 bases between. The CDR3 runs to 14 residues. The CDR3 reads CSARDNLSSYEQYF. The CDR3 coding sequence is TGCAGTGCTAGAGATAATCTTTCCTCCTACGAGCAGTACTTC.

This chain joins TRBV7-8 and TRBJ1-4; D call uncertain. CDR1 and CDR2 from the germline V gene are SGHVS and FQNEAQ. CDR3 length: 16 amino acids. V lost 5 bases and J lost 0, with 13 bases in between. In DNA form, the CDR3 reads TGTGCCAGCAGCCTCCGGACGGATGCAACTAATGAAAAACTGTTTTTT. Translating it yields CASSLRTDATNEKLFF.

The rearrangement joins TRBV30 to TRBJ1-5; tentative D call: TRBD1 (6 bases). V was shortened by 0 bases and J by 1 base, with 10 bases between the two germline ends. CDR1 and CDR2 from the germline V gene are GTSNPN and SVGIG (reference sequence). The CDR3 totals 15 residues. CDR3: CAWSVAQGSNQPQHF. The CDR3 DNA follows: TGTGCCTGGAGTGTGGCTCAGGGGAGCAATCAGCCCCAGCATTTT. The whole variable domain, filled in from reference TRBV30 and TRBJ1-5, reads SQTIHQWPATLVQPVGSPLSLECTVEGTSNPNLYWYRQAAGRGLQLLFYSVGIGQISSEVPQNLSASRPQDRQFILSSKKLLLSDSGFYLCAWSVAQGSNQPQHFGDGTRLSIL.

In this sample, this clonotype turned up a few times. The V call is TRBV20-1, the J call TRBJ2-1; tentative D call: TRBD2 (6 bases). The CDR3 is made up of 15 amino acids. Germline assignment: CDR1 DFQATT and CDR2 SNEGSKA (reference sequence). With 5 bases removed from V and 4 bases from J, the gap between germline ends came to 18 bases. CDR3 nucleotides: TGCAGTGCTTATACCGGGACTGGCCGTTACAATGAGCAGTTCTTC. Residues: CSAYTGTGRYNEQFF.

The sample holds a few counts of this clonotype. This rearrangement joins TRBV28 to TRBJ2-7, with TRBD2 matching over 13 bases. V was pared by 7 bases and J by 2 bases, with 8 bases of the junction left unmatched. Germline CDR1 is MDHEN and CDR2 is SYDVKM. The CDR3 sequence is 16 residues long. CDR3 DNA sequence: TGTGCCAGCACTATTCCGGGACTAGCGGGAACCTACGAGCAGTACTTC. Protein product: CASTIPGLAGTYEQYF. Full variable domain (missing parts from reference TRBV28 and TRBJ2-7): DVKVTQSSRYLVKRTGEKVFLECVQDMDHENMFWYRQDPGLGLRLIYFSYDVKMKEKGDIPEGYSVSREKKERFSLILESASTNQTSMYLCASTIPGLAGTYEQYFGPGTRLTVT.

This clonotype was counted a few times. V is TRBV28 and J is TRBJ2-5; D might be TRBD1 or TRBD2, each matching 5 bases. Trimming cost V 5 bases and J 3 bases, with 16 bases left between them. This CDR3 has 15 residues. From germline, CDR1 is MDHEN and CDR2 SYDVKM. Here the CDR3 DNA reads TGTGCCAGCAGTCCTGGGGACGCCTCAGAAGAGACCCAGTACTTC. This codes for CASSPGDASEETQYF.

This clonotype has at least ten counts. V usage is TRBV20-1 and J usage is TRBJ2-3; 7 nucleotides line up with TRBD2. Germline V gives CDR1 DFQATT, CDR2 SNEGSKA (reference sequence). This CDR3 is built from 12 residues. J lost 4 bases, V lost 8 bases, and 6 bases had no gene match. This CDR3 reads CSTREFSDTQYF. CDR3 bases: TGCAGTACGCGGGAGTTCTCAGATACGCAGTATTTT.

The chain couples TRBV7-6 to TRBJ2-1; 10 nucleotides align to TRBD2. The length of the CDR3 is 15 residues. CDR1 is SGHVS, CDR2 FNYEAQ, per germline. The trim removed 5 bases at V and 3 bases at J, leaving 4 bases unmatched. CDR3 loop: CASSLQREGYNEQFF. DNA for the CDR3: TGTGCCAGCAGCCTCCAGCGGGAGGGCTACAATGAGCAGTTCTTC.

The genes are TRBV20-1 and TRBJ2-5; TRBD1 matches 9 bases. The germline gives CDR1 DFQATT, CDR2 SNEGSKA (reference sequence). The CDR3 loop spans 15 amino acids. V lost 1 base to trimming and J lost 11 bases; unmatched junction nucleotides: 14. CDR3 in amino acids: CSARGPKQGADEQYF. The CDR3 coding sequence is TGCAGTGCTAGAGGCCCTAAACAGGGGGCCGATGAGCAGTACTTC.

In the case of this clonotype: A read error may produce the germline difference seen at one junction end. The CDR3 nucleotides are TGTGCCGGCAGCCGAGGACAGGGGGCGCCCAATTCACCCCTCCACTTT. Translated, it gives CAGSRGQGAPNSPLHF. The rearrangement uses TRBV4-2 and TRBJ1-6, with TRBD1 identical over 11 bases. The V gene's germline CDR1 is LGHNA and CDR2 YNFKEQ. This CDR3 comprises 16 residues.

This chain uses TRBV4-1 with TRBJ2-1; 14 positions match TRBD2. Looked up from germline, CDR1 is MGHRA and CDR2 is YSYEKL. The CDR3 is 17 amino acids. After removal of 0 bases from V and 4 bases from J, the junction contained 2 bases not matched to a gene. The CDR3 region is CASSQDRTSGRYNEQFF. The CDR3 DNA reads as TGCGCCAGCAGCCAAGATCGGACTAGCGGGAGGTACAATGAGCAGTTCTTC.

This chain joins TRBV2 and TRBJ1-5; D is unresolved. The V and J ends lost 7 bases and 4 bases respectively, with 11 bases between them. This CDR3 has 13 residues. Germline V CDR1 and CDR2: SNHLY, FYNNEI. CDR3 DNA sequence: TGTGCCAGCATTATGGACGGAAATCAGCCCCAGCATTTT. Protein: CASIMDGNQPQHF.

Points on this clonotype: A junction end diverges from the germline sequence, so it may reflect a read error. The rearrangement joins TRBV6-5 to TRBJ2-7; 12 nucleotides line up with TRBD2. The length of the CDR3 is 15 residues. Germline V gene data show CDR1 as MNHEY and CDR2 as SVGAGI. CDR3 DNA: TGTGCCGGCAGATCTAGCGGGAGGGCGATCTACGAGCAGTACTTC. Its translation is CAGRSSGRAIYEQYF.

The V gene is TRBV7-6, the J gene TRBJ2-3; 7 positions match TRBD1. Germline CDR1 and CDR2: SGHVS and FNYEAQ. The CDR3 runs 17 residues. The V segment lost 1 base and the J segment 2 bases; nucleotides outside the gene matches: 9. The CDR3 loop is CASSLVEGARFTDTQYF. CDR3 DNA: TGTGCCAGCAGCTTAGTTGAGGGGGCTAGATTCACAGATACGCAGTATTTT.

This clonotype was seen a few times. The V call is TRBV2, the J call TRBJ2-4, with TRBD2 identical over 9 bases. Germline assignment: CDR1 SNHLY and CDR2 FYNNEI. The CDR3 extends over 15 amino acids. Trimming cost V 5 bases and J 14 bases; bases outside gene matches: 16. CDR3 in amino acids: CASSLKAGGPGSEYF. Written as DNA, the CDR3 is TGTGCCAGCAGTCTAAAAGCGGGGGGCCCTGGGTCTGAGTACTTC. Full variable domain (outside the CDR3, taken from reference TRBV2 and TRBJ2-4): EPEVTQTPSHQVTQMGQEVILRCVPISNHLYFYWYRQILGQKVEFLVSFYNNEISEKSEIFDDQFSVERPDGSNFTLKIRSTKLEDSAMYFCASSLKAGGPGSEYFGAGTRLSVL.

This chain uses TRBV20-1 with TRBJ1-2; the match to TRBD1 covers 9 bases. Unmatched junction bases numbered 6, after V lost 6 bases and J lost 4 bases. The CDR3 consists of 13 residues. Per germline, CDR1 DFQATT and CDR2 SNEGSKA (reference sequence). The CDR3 protein is CSAIHRGLYGYTF. In DNA form, the CDR3 reads TGCAGTGCCATACACAGGGGGCTCTATGGCTACACCTTC.

The J gene is TRBJ2-5, the V gene TRBV3-1; TRBD2 aligns across 11 bases. Germline V gene data show CDR1 as LGHDT and CDR2 as YNNKEL (reference sequence). The trim removed 2 bases at V and 11 bases at J, leaving 7 bases unmatched. The CDR3 extends over 14 amino acids. CDR3 nucleotide sequence: TGTGCCAGCAGCCAACCTAGCGGGGGGAATGAGCAGTACTTC. Translation gives CASSQPSGGNEQYF.

V and J are TRBV20-1 and TRBJ2-5, with D possibly being TRBD1 or TRBD2 (5 bases each). This CDR3 contains 13 residues. V lost 5 bases and J 11 bases, leaving 21 bases between the germline ends. Germline CDR1 DFQATT, CDR2 SNEGSKA (reference sequence). For the CDR3, the DNA is TGCAGTGCTGGGGGTAACTCCTACAATGAGCAGTACTTC. Its protein product is CSAGGNSYNEQYF.

There are a few counts of this clonotype. This rearrangement joins TRBV21-1 to TRBJ2-5. TRBV21-1 is noted as a pseudogene. There are 13 residues in the CDR3. CDR3: CASSKKLRETQYF. CDR3 sequence (DNA): TGTGCCAGCAGCAAAAAACTTCGGGAGACCCAGTACTTC.

The chain combines TRBV21-1 with TRBJ2-2; the table's D call, TRBD2, was not checked against the DNA. TRBV21-1 is termed a pseudogene. This CDR3 has 17 residues. For the CDR3, the DNA is TGTGCCAGCAGCAAAGACTCCCAGGTTGCGAACACCGGGGAGCTGTTTTTT. Residues: CASSKDSQVANTGELFF.

This clonotype turned up a few times. The rearrangement links TRBV3-1 to TRBJ1-1; D is ambiguous. The CDR3 spans 13 residues. Per the germline V gene, CDR1 is LGHDT and CDR2 is YNNKEL (reference sequence). Trimming stripped 5 bases from V and 1 base from J, with 8 bases between. In DNA form, the CDR3 reads TGTGCCAGCAGCAAAAAATGGAACACTGAAGCTTTCTTT. It yields the protein CASSKKWNTEAFF.

V and J are TRBV29-1 and TRBJ2-7, with 9 nucleotides matching TRBD2. V lost 6 bases and J lost 6; bases outside the gene matches: 15. The CDR3 has 15 residues. Germline V CDR1 and CDR2: SQVTM, ANQGSEA. Here the CDR3 DNA reads TGCAGCGTGGAGAAACGGACTAGCGTTTTTCCCGAGCAGTACTTC. Its translation is CSVEKRTSVFPEQYF.

This clonotype was observed a few times. The chain uses TRBV4-2 and TRBJ1-4; D may be TRBD1 (6 bases). Trimming stripped 4 bases from V and 6 bases from J, with 21 bases between. Germline assignment: CDR1 LGHNA and CDR2 YNFKEQ. The CDR3 spans 17 residues. This CDR3 is CASSLTPGALGDEKLFF. CDR3 bases: TGTGCCAGCAGCCTCACGCCAGGGGCCCTTGGTGATGAAAAACTGTTTTTT.

The rearrangement joins TRBV20-1 to TRBJ2-1; 14 positions match TRBD2. Per germline, CDR1 DFQATT and CDR2 SNEGSKA (reference sequence). The CDR3 runs to 14 residues. The ends lost 6 bases at V and 6 bases at J; junction bases unmatched: 4. CDR3 protein: CSAATSGRANEQFF. The CDR3 nucleotides are TGCAGTGCCGCGACTAGCGGGAGGGCCAATGAGCAGTTCTTC.

The chain employs TRBV27 and TRBJ2-3; D is unresolved. Germline V gene data show CDR1 as MNHEY and CDR2 as SMNVEV (reference sequence). This CDR3 spans 13 amino acids. V was pared by 6 bases and J by 2 bases, with 9 bases between. CDR3 sequence: CASRKYATDTQYF. The CDR3 nucleotides read TGTGCCAGCAGAAAATACGCCACAGATACGCAGTATTTT.

This clonotype occurred many times. The junction and the germline gene differ at one end; a read error may be behind it. This chain's CDR3 is CASSLAGYTDTQYF. The CDR3 DNA is TGTGCCAGCAGCTTAGCTGGCTACACAGATACGCAGTATTTT. The V and J genes are TRBV5-1 and TRBJ2-3; D not resolved. The CDR3 spans 14 residues. Germline V lookup: CDR1 SGHRS, CDR2 YFSETQ. Looking up the rest from reference TRBV5-1 and TRBJ2-3 gives the full variable domain: KAGVTQTPRYLIKTRGQQVTLSCSPISGHRSVSWYQQTPGQGLQFLFEYFSETQRNKGNFPGRFSGRQFSNSRSEMNVSTLELGDSALYLCASSLAGYTDTQYFGPGTRLTVL.

The chain carries TRBV5-1 and TRBJ2-5, with TRBD1 as a possible D gene (6 bases). With 2 bases removed from V and 11 bases from J, the gap between germline ends came to 22 bases. Germline CDR1 is SGHRS and CDR2 is YFSETQ. The CDR3 runs 15 residues. This CDR3 reads CASSLMTGVVNEQYF. CDR3 nucleotide sequence: TGCGCCAGCAGCTTAATGACAGGTGTGGTCAATGAGCAGTACTTC.